This TCR beta chain was documented in a study of T-cell reconstitution after alpha-beta-depleted transplantation in children. Study-level findings and limits: Roughly two months post-transplant, alpha-beta T cells reportedly originated from several hundred graft clones that had expanded. Some patients' high day-60 TCRbeta diversity was attributed to recipient cells surviving conditioning. By one year post-transplant, T-cell counts and diversity largely arose from T cells that were newly produced.

Unique molecular identifiers featured in how the TCRbeta library was prepared. TCRdb recomputed calls from the PCR reads with MiXCR, one row per CDR3 protein. Of some 300,000 distinct CDR3 sequences listed, 10% are singletons. The CDR3 spans 15 residues. V was trimmed by 7 bases and J by 0 bases, leaving 17 bases between them. Looked up from germline, CDR1 is SQVTM and CDR2 is ANQGSEA. This clonotype was recorded at least ten times. Its antigen remains unidentified. This sequence was found in a boy younger than two with acute myeloid leukemia, due to receive a stem cell transplant. This chain links TRBV29-1 with TRBJ2-3, with a weak D call TRBD2 (6 bases). Sequenced material: PBMCs, taken before TCRalphabeta/CD19-depleted stem cell transplant. CDR3 DNA sequence: TGCAGCGCGGGCGCGGGGACTCCTAGCACAGATACGCAGTATTTT. Protein: CSAGAGTPSTDTQYF.